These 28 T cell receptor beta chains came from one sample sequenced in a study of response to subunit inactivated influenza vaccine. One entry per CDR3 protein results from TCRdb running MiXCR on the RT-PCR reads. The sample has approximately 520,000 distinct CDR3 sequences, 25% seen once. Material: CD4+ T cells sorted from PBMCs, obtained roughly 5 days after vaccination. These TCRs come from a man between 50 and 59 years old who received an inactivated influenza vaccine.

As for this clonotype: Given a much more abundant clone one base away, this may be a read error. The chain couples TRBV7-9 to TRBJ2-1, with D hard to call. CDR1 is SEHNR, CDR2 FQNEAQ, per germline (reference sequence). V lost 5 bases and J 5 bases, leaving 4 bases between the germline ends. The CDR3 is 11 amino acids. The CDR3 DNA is TGTGCCAGCAGCCCAGACAATGAGCAGTTCTTC. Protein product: CASSPDNEQFF.

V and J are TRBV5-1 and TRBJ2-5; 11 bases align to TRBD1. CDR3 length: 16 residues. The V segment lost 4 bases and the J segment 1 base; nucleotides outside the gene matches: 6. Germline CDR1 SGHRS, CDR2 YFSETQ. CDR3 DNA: TGCGCCAGCAGCCATGGGACAGGGGGTGGCCAAGAGACCCAGTACTTC. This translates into CASSHGTGGGQETQYF.

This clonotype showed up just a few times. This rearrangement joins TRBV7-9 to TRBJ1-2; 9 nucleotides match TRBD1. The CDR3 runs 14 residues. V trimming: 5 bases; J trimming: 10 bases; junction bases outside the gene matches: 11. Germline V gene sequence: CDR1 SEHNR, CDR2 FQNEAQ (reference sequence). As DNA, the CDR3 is TGTGCCAGCAGCAGGGACAGGGCACAGTTCTACTACACCTTC. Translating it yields CASSRDRAQFYYTF.

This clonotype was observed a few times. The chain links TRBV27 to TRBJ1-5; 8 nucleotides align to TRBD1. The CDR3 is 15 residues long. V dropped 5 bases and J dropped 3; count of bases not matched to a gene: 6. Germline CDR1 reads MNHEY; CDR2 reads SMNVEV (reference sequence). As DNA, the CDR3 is TGTGCCAGCAGTCGGACAGGGCCCACCAATCAGCCCCAGCATTTT. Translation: CASSRTGPTNQPQHF.

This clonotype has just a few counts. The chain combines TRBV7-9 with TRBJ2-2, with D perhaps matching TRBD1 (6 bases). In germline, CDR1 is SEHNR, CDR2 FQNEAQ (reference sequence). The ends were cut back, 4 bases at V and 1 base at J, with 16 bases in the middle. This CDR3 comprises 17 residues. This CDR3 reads CASSSSPRGLNTGELFF. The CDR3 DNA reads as TGTGCCAGCAGCTCATCCCCCAGGGGATTGAACACCGGGGAGCTGTTTTTT.

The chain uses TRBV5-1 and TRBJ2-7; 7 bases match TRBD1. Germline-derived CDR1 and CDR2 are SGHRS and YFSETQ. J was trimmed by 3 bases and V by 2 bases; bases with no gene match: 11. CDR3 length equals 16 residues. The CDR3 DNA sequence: TGCGCCAGCAGCTTAACTGACAGGGAGTTAAACTACGAGCAGTACTTC. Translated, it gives CASSLTDRELNYEQYF.

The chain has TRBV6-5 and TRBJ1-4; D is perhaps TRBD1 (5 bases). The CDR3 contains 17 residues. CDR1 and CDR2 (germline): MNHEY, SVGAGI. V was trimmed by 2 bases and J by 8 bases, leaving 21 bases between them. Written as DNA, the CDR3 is TGTGCCAGCAGTTACCGCGCTGATCGAGGGGATGGGGAAAAACTGTTTTTT. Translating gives CASSYRADRGDGEKLFF.

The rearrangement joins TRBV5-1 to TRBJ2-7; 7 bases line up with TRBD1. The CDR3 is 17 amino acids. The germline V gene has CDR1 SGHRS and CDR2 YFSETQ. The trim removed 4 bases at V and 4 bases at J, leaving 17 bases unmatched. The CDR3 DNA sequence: TGCGCCAGCAGCCCTGGCATTTTGTCCAGGGGGTCTTACGAGCAGTACTTC. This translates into CASSPGILSRGSYEQYF. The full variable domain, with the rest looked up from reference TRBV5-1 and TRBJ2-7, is KAGVTQTPRYLIKTRGQQVTLSCSPISGHRSVSWYQQTPGQGLQFLFEYFSETQRNKGNFPGRFSGRQFSNSRSEMNVSTLELGDSALYLCASSPGILSRGSYEQYFGPGTRLTVT.

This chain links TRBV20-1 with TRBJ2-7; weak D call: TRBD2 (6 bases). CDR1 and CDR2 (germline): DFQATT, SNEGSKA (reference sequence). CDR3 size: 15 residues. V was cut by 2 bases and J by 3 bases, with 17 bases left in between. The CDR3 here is CSARNPTSVIYEQYF. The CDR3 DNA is TGCAGTGCTAGAAACCCGACTAGTGTTATCTACGAGCAGTACTTC.

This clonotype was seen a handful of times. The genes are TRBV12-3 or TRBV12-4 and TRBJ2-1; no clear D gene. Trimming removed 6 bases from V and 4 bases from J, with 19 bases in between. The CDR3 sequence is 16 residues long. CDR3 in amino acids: CASSPQRMVQYNEQFF. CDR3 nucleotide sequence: TGTGCCAGCAGCCCTCAAAGAATGGTGCAATACAATGAGCAGTTCTTC.

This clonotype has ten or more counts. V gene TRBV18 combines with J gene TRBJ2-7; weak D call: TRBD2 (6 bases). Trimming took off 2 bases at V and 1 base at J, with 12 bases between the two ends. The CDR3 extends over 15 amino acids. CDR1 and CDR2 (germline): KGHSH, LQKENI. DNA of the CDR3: TGTGCCAGCTCACCATACGGGGGTGCGTCCTACGAGCAGTACTTC. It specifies CASSPYGGASYEQYF.

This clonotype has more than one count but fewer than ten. The CDR3 DNA follows: TGTGCCAGCAGCTTAGTAGGGGGAGGGTACGGCGATGAGCAGTTCTTC. This encodes CASSLVGGGYGDEQFF. The gene calls are TRBV7-2 and TRBJ2-1, with a weak D call TRBD2 (7 bases). The CDR3 totals 16 residues. Per the germline V gene, CDR1 is SGHTA and CDR2 is FQGNSA. Trimming shortened V by 1 base and J by 8 bases, and 18 bases separated the two germline ends. The entire variable domain, with the rest obtained from reference TRBV7-2 and TRBJ2-1, is as follows: GAGVSQSPSNKVTEKGKDVELRCDPISGHTALYWYRQSLGQGLEFLIYFQGNSAPDKSGLPSDRFSAERTGGSVSTLTIQRTQQEDSAVYLCASSLVGGGYGDEQFFGPGTRLTVL.

CDR3 sequence reads: CASSSGGGGAYEQYF. The CDR3 coding sequence is TGTGCCAGCAGTTCCGGGGGGGGAGGTGCCTACGAGCAGTACTTC. This sequence joins TRBV27 and TRBJ2-7; 8 bases are shared with TRBD2. This CDR3 is 15 amino acids long. The germline gives CDR1 MNHEY, CDR2 SMNVEV (reference sequence). V lost 4 bases, J lost 2 bases, and 7 bases stayed unmatched.

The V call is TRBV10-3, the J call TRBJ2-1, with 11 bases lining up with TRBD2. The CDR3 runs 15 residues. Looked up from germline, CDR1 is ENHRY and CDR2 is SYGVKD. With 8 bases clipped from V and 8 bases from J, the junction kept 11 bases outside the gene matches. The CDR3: CAIAVGTSGRDEQFF. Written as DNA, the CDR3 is TGTGCCATCGCCGTTGGGACTAGCGGCCGGGATGAGCAGTTCTTC.

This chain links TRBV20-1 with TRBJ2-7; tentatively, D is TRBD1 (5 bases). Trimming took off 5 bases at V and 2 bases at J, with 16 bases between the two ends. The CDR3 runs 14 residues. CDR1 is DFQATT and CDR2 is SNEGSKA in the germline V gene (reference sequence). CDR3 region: CSASRQGPTYEQYF. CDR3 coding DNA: TGCAGTGCTTCTCGGCAGGGCCCTACCTACGAGCAGTACTTC.

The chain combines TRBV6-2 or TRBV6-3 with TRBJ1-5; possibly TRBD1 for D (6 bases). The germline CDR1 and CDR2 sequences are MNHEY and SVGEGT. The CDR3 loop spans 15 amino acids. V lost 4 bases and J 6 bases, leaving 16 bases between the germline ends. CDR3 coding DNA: TGTGCCAGCAGTTCCACAACAGGGCCGAGTCAGCCCCAGCATTTT. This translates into CASSSTTGPSQPQHF.

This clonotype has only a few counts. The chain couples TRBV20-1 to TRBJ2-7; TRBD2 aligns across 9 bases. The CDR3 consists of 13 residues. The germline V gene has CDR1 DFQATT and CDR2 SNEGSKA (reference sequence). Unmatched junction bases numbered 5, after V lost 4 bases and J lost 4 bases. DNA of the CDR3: TGCAGTGCTAAGCGGGAGGCAGAATACGAGCAGTACTTC. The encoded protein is CSAKREAEYEQYF.

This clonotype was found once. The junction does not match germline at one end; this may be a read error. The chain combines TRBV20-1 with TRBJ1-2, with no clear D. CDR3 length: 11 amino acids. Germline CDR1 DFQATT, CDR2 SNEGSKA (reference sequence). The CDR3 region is CSGLLYGGYPF. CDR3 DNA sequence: TGCAGTGGTCTACTGTACGGCGGCTACCCCTTC.

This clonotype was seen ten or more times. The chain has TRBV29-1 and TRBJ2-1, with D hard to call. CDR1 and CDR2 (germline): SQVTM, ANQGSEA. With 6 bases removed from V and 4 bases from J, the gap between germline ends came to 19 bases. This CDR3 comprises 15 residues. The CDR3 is CSVPIGTLIYNEQFF. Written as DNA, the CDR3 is TGCAGCGTACCTATAGGCACGCTGATATACAATGAGCAGTTCTTC.

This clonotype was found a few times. The CDR3 reads CASRRNDGNTEAFF. The CDR3, as DNA: TGTGCCAGCAGGCGAAACGACGGGAACACTGAAGCTTTCTTT. V gene TRBV7-2 combines with J gene TRBJ1-1; no firm D call. This CDR3 spans 14 amino acids. Trimming left V 6 bases short and J 1 base short, with 12 bases between. CDR1 is SGHTA, CDR2 FQGNSA, per germline.

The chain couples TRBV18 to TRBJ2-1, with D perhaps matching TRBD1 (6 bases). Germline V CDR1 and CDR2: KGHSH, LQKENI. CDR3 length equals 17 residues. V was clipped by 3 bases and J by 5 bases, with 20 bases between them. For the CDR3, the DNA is TGTGCCAGCTCACCGCCAATCGAGGACAGCGATCACAATGAGCAGTTCTTC. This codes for CASSPPIEDSDHNEQFF.

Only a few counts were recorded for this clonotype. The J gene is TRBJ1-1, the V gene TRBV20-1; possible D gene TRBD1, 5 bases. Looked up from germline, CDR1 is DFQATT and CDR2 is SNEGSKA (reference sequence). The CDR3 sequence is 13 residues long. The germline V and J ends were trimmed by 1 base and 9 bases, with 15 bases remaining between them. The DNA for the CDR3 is TGCAGTGCTAGAGTAGATAATAGGGGAAAAGCTTTCTTT. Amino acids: CSARVDNRGKAFF.

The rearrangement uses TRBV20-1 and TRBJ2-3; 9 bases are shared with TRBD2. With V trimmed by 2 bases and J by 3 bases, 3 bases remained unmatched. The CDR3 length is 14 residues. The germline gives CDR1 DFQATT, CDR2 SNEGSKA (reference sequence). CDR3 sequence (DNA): TGCAGTGCTAGACTAGCGGGACAAACAGATACGCAGTATTTT. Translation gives CSARLAGQTDTQYF.

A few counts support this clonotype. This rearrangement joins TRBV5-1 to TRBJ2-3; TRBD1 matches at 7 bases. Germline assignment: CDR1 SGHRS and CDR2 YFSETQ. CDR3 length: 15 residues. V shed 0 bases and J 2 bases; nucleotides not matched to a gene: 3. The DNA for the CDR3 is TGCGCCAGCAGCTTGGGGACAGGCAACACAGATACGCAGTATTTT. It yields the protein CASSLGTGNTDTQYF.

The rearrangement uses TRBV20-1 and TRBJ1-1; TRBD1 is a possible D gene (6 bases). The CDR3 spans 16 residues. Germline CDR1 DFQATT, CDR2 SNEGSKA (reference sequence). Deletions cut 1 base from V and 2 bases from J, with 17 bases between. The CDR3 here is CSARVPLQDSNTEAFF. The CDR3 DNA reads TGCAGTGCTAGAGTACCCCTCCAGGACAGTAACACTGAAGCTTTCTTT.

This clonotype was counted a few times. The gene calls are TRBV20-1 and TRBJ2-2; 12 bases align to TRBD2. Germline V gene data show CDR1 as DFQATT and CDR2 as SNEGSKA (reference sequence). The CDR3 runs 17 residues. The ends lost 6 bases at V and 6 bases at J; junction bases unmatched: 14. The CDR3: CSANMASGRALSGELFF. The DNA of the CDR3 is TGCAGTGCAAACATGGCTAGCGGGAGGGCCTTATCCGGGGAGCTGTTTTTT.

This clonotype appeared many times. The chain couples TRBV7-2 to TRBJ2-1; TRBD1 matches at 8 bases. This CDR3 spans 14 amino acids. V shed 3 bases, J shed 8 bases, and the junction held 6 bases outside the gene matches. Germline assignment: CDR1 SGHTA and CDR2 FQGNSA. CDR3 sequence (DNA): TGTGCCAGCAGCTTCGGGACAGGAGAATATGAGCAGTTCTTC. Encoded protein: CASSFGTGEYEQFF.

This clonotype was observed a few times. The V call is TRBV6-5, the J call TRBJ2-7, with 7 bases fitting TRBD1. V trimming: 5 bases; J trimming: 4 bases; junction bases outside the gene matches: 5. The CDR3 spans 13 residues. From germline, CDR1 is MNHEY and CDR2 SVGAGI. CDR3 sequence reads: CASSLSTGYEQYF. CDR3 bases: TGTGCCAGCAGTCTCTCGACAGGGTACGAGCAGTACTTC.